The text below deals with one T cell receptor (beta chain). Library construction involved attaching unique molecular identifiers to individual cDNA molecules, which allowed quantitative, reproducible TCR counting. The authors' processing: Sample TCR totals centred on a median of around 100,000, ranging about 20,000 to 690,600. TCRdb independently ran MiXCR on the RACE reads; one entry per CDR3 protein. The V and J calls follow TCRdb's processing rather than the paper's. The sample has tens of thousands of distinct CDR3 sequences, 8% to 10% seen once; the top ten hold around 3.6%. This sample was included in a study of human T cells and chemical hapten exposure. Study summary: While the approximately 24-week study was under way, patients received diphenylcyclopropenone on the scalp every week. The variation in per-sample TCR yields arose mainly from small differences in pooled library volumes.

The CDR3 runs to 13 residues. V was cut by 2 bases and J by 4 bases, with 10 bases left in between. Germline V gene data show CDR1 as GTSNPN and CDR2 as SVGIG (reference sequence). Time point reported: pre-sensitization, week 0. Treatment: therapeutic diphenylcyclopropenone sensitization with weekly scalp DPC. The J gene is TRBJ2-3, the V gene TRBV30; tentative D call: TRBD2 (6 bases). The sequenced sample was whole blood, obtained in connection with sensitization to the hapten diphenylcyclopropenone (DPC). This receptor was taken from a woman between 40 and 50 years old with alopecia areata. Some clones in this sample may be carry-over from other donors' samples. The CDR3 nucleotides read TGTGCCTGGAGTCGGGGGATGTCAGATACGCAGTATTTT. This translates into CAWSRGMSDTQYF.